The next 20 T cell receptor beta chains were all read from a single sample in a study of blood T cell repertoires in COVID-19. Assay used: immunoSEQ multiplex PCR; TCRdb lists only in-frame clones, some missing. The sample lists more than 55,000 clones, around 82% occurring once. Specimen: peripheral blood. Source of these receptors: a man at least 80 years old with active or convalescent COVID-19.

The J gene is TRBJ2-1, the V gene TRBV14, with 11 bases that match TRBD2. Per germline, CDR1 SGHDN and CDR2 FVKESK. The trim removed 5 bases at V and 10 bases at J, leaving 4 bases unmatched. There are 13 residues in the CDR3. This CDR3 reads CASSVAGGGEQFF. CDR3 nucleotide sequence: TGTGCCAGCAGCGTAGCGGGAGGGGGGGAGCAGTTCTTC.

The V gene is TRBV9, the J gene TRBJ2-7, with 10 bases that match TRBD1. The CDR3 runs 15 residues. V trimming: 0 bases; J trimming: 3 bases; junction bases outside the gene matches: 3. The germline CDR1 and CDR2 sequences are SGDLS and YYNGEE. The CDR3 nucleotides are TGTGCCAGCAGCGTAGGGGGGACAGGGGTCTACGAGCAGTACTTC. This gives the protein CASSVGGTGVYEQYF.

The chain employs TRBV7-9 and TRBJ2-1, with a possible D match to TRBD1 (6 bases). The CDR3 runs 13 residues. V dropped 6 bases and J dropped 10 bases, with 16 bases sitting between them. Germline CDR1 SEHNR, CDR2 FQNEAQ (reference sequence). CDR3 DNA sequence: TGTGCCAGCAGAATAGGACAGTACGAGGAGCAGTTCTTC. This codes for CASRIGQYEEQFF.

DNA for the CDR3: TGTGCCAGCAGTTACTCCCAGGGAGGCACCGGGGAGCTGTTTTTT. Translating it yields CASSYSQGGTGELFF. The genes are TRBV6-5 and TRBJ2-2, with D perhaps matching TRBD2 (6 bases). Trimming removed 0 bases at V and 4 bases at J, with 9 bases between. Germline V CDR1 and CDR2: MNHEY, SVGAGI. The CDR3 loop spans 15 amino acids.

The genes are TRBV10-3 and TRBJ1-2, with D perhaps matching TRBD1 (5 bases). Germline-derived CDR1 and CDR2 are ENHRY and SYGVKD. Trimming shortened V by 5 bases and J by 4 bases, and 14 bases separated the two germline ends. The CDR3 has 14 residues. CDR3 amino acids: CAISPTDYRYGYTF. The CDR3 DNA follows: TGTGCCATCAGTCCGACAGATTACCGCTATGGCTACACCTTC.

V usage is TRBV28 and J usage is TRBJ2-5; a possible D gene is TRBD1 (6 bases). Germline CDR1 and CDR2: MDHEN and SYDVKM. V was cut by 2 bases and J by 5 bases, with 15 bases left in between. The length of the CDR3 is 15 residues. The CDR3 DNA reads TGTGCCAGCAGTTTACTACAGGGACGAGGCGAGACCCAGTACTTC. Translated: CASSLLQGRGETQYF.

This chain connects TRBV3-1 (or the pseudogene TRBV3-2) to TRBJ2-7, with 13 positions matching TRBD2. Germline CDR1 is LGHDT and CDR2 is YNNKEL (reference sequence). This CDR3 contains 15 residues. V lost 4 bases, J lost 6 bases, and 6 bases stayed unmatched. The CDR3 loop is CASSPYGLAGAEQYF. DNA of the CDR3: TGTGCCAGCAGCCCGTACGGACTAGCGGGAGCCGAGCAGTACTTC.

The DNA of the CDR3 is TGTGCCAGCAGTCGGGTGGGGGGAGATACGCAGTATTTT. Residues: CASSRVGGDTQYF. The V and J genes are TRBV6-2 or TRBV6-3 and TRBJ2-3; TRBD2 is a possible D gene (6 bases). With 5 bases removed from V and 5 bases from J, the gap between germline ends came to 11 bases. The CDR3 loop spans 13 amino acids. Germline V lookup: CDR1 MNHEY, CDR2 SVGEGT.

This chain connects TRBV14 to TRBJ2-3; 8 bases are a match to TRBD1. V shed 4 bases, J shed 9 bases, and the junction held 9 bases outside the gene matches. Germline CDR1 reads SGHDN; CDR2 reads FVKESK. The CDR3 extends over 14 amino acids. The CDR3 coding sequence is TGTGCCAGCAGCCCCGGACAGGGTAGAAGAACGCAGTATTTT. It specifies CASSPGQGRRTQYF.

CDR3 sequence: CASSLDRVGEKLFF. As DNA, the CDR3 is TGCGCCAGCAGCCTGGACAGGGTGGGTGAAAAACTGTTTTTT. This chain uses TRBV4-3 with TRBJ1-4; 8 bases are shared with TRBD1. CDR1 LGHNA and CDR2 YSLEER come from the germline V gene. This CDR3 comprises 14 residues. V gave up 4 bases and J gave up 7 bases; unmatched junction bases: 5.

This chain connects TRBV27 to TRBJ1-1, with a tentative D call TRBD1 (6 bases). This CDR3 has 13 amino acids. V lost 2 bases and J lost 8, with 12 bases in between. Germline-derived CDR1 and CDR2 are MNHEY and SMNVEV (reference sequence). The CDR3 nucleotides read TGTGCCAGCAGTTTAACACAGGGTACCGAAGCTTTCTTT. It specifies CASSLTQGTEAFF.

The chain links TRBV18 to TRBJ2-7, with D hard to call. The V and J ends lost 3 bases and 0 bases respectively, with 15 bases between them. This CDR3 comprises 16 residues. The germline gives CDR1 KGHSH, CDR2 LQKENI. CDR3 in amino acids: CASSPSFLRGSYEQYF. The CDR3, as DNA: TGTGCCAGCTCACCCAGTTTCCTAAGAGGCTCCTACGAGCAGTACTTC.

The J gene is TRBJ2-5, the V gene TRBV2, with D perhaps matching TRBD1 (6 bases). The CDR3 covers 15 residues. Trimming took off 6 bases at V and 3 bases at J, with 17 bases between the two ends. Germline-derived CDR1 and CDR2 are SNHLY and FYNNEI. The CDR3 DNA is TGTGCCAGCAGAAGGGGGATAACCCAGGAAGAGACCCAGTACTTC. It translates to CASRRGITQEETQYF.

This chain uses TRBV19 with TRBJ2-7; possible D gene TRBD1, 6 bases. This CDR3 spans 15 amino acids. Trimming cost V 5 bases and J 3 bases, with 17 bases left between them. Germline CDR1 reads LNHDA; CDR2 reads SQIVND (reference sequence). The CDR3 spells CASSEQGIGYYEQYF. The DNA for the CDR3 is TGTGCCAGTAGTGAACAGGGTATCGGATACTACGAGCAGTACTTC.

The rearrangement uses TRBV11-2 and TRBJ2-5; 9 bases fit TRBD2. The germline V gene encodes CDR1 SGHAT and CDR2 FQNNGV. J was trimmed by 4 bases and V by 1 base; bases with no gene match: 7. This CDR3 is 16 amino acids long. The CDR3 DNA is TGTGCCAGCAGCTTAGTGTCCCCGACTAGCGGAGAGACCCAGTACTTC. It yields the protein CASSLVSPTSGETQYF.

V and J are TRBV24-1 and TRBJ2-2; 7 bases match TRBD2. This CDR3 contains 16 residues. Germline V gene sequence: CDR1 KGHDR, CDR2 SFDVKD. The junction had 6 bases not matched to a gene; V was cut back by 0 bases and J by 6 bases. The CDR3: CATSDLVRAGAGELFF. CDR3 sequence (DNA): TGTGCCACCAGTGATTTGGTCAGGGCGGGGGCCGGGGAGCTGTTTTTT.

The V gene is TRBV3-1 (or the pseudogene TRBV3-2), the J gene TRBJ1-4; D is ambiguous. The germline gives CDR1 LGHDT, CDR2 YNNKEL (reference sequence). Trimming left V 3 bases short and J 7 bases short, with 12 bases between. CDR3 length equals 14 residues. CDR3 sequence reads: CASSQHGLREKLFF. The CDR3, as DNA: TGTGCCAGCAGCCAGCACGGGTTGCGTGAAAAACTGTTTTTT.

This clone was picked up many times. The CDR3 DNA reads as TGTGCCTGGAGGGGATCCGGGACTAGGGGAACAAATGAGCAGTTCTTC. Protein sequence: CAWRGSGTRGTNEQFF. J is TRBJ2-1 and V is TRBV30, with 8 bases matching TRBD2. V shed 3 bases, J shed 7 bases, and the junction held 14 bases outside the gene matches. Looked up from germline, CDR1 is GTSNPN and CDR2 is SVGIG (reference sequence). The CDR3 runs to 16 residues.

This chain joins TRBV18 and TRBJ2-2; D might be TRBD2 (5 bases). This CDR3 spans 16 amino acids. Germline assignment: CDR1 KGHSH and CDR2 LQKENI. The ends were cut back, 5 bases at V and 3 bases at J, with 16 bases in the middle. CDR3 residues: CASSGGRRRDTGELFF. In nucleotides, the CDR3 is TGTGCCAGCTCAGGTGGACGGAGGCGGGACACCGGGGAGCTGTTTTTT.

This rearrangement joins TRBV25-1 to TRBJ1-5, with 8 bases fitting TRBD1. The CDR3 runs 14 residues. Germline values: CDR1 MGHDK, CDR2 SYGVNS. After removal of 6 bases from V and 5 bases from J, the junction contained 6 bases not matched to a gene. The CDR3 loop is CASSPVQGDQPQHF. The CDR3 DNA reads TGTGCCAGCAGCCCCGTACAGGGGGATCAGCCCCAGCATTTT.